The source of this T cell receptor (beta chain) is a study of shared clonotypes between healthy human individuals. Study results and caveats: Generation probabilities of non-shared clonotypes were lower (relative to those shared by all four donors).

As to this clone: Antigen specificity is unknown.

The assay ran at deep level. Once extracted for a subset, genomic DNA was divided evenly among several immunoSEQ plates. Sorted-subset replicate PCRs used about 0.2 ug DNA, approximately 30,000 T cell genomes. Clones were sequenced by immunoSEQ multiplex PCR, and TCRdb holds only the in-frame ones, with some missing. Of about 1.5 million clones listed, roughly 98% were seen once; the top ten hold roughly 0.45%. V lost 3 bases to trimming and J lost 1 base; unmatched junction nucleotides: 6. Germline CDR1 SGHTA, CDR2 FQGNSA. This CDR3 spans 18 amino acids. What was sequenced was naive CD4+ T cells sorted from blood. As to subset: CD45RA+ positively selected. The receptor was isolated from a man in his thirties or forties in good health. V usage is TRBV7-2 and J usage is TRBJ2-6, with 10 nucleotides matching TRBD2. The CDR3 sequence is CASSFFASGSSGANVLTF. The DNA for the CDR3 is TGTGCCAGCAGCTTCTTTGCTAGCGGGAGTTCTGGGGCCAACGTCCTGACTTTC.